These 5 T cell receptor beta chains were all obtained from the same sample, sequenced in a study of beta chain features in type 1 diabetes. cDNA synthesis used the whole RNA isolate, giving expressed TCRB sequences. Generated by immunoSEQ multiplex PCR, the TCRdb table keeps only in-frame clones and is missing some. The profile shows about 320,000 clones, roughly 15% of them singletons. What was sequenced was central memory CD4+ T cells from blood. These receptor sequences come from a man aged 25 to 40 in good health.

The chain links TRBV6-5 to TRBJ2-7; 12 bases are shared with TRBD2. J lost 0 bases, V lost 2 bases, and 2 bases had no gene match. This CDR3 region has 16 residues. Per germline, CDR1 MNHEY and CDR2 SVGAGI. CDR3 coding DNA: TGTGCCAGCAGTTACCCGACTAGCGGGGGCTCCTACGAGCAGTACGTC. Amino acid sequence: CASSYPTSGGSYEQYV.

In its sample, this clone was seen a few times. Other DNA sequences in the same sample also yield this CDR3. The chain joins TRBV9 to TRBJ2-3, with 9 bases aligning to TRBD2. J was trimmed by 7 bases and V by 3 bases; bases with no gene match: 6. The CDR3 runs to 14 residues. From germline, CDR1 is SGDLS and CDR2 YYNGEE. CDR3 nucleotides: TGTGCCAGCAGCGCGGGACTAGCAGGACATACGCAGTATTTT. It specifies CASSAGLAGHTQYF. Together with reference TRBV9 and TRBJ2-3, the CDR3 gives the full variable domain: DSGVTQTPKHLITATGQRVTLRCSPRSGDLSVYWYQQSLDQGLQFLIQYYNGEERAKGNILERFSAQQFPDLHSELNLSSLELGDSALYFCASSAGLAGHTQYFGPGTRLTVL.

The chain employs TRBV5-4 and TRBJ2-1; 8 bases fit TRBD2. The germline CDR1 and CDR2 sequences are SGHNT and YYREEE (reference sequence). V shed 10 bases and J 1 base; nucleotides not matched to a gene: 4. The CDR3 has 13 amino acids. The CDR3 region is CAVAGSSYNEQFF. The CDR3 nucleotides read TGTGCCGTAGCGGGGAGTTCCTACAATGAGCAGTTCTTC. The full variable domain, in which reference TRBV5-4 and TRBJ2-1 provide the parts outside the CDR3, is ETGVTQSPTHLIKTRGQQVTLRCSSQSGHNTVSWYQQALGQGPQFIFQYYREEENGRGNFPPRFSGLQFPNYSSELNVNALELDDSALYLCAVAGSSYNEQFFGPGTRLTVL.

This clone was recorded at least ten times. The chain joins TRBV2 to TRBJ2-2; D ambiguous. V was trimmed by 5 bases and J by 0 bases, leaving 13 bases between them. CDR1 is SNHLY and CDR2 is FYNNEI in the germline V gene. CDR3 length equals 16 residues. CDR3 loop: CASSFSRVTNTGELFF. CDR3 DNA sequence: TGTGCCAGCAGTTTTTCCCGAGTCACGAACACCGGGGAGCTGTTTTTT.

This clone occurred many times. The chain combines TRBV5-4 with TRBJ1-2; TRBD1 aligns across 7 bases. The CDR3 is 12 amino acids. Per the germline V gene, CDR1 is SGHNT and CDR2 is YYREEE (reference sequence). Trimming removed 2 bases from V and 8 bases from J; junction bases left unmatched: 3. The CDR3 here is CASSFRTGGYTF. DNA for the CDR3: TGTGCCAGCAGCTTCAGGACAGGCGGCTACACCTTC. Looking up the rest from reference TRBV5-4 and TRBJ1-2 gives the full variable domain: ETGVTQSPTHLIKTRGQQVTLRCSSQSGHNTVSWYQQALGQGPQFIFQYYREEENGRGNFPPRFSGLQFPNYSSELNVNALELDDSALYLCASSFRTGGYTFGSGTRLTVV.